Presented here are 29 T cell receptor beta chains from one specimen sequenced in a study of Ad26.COV2.S vaccination and SARS-CoV-2 variants. Specified treatment: about 20 received Ad26.COV2.S at low or high dose, single or two shots; five or six received placebo; per-sample allocation not given. Following the first vaccine or placebo injection, samples were taken on day 63. Some clones are missing from TCRdb's copy, which holds only in-frame ones; the method was immunoSEQ multiplex PCR. The table lists more than 300,000 clones, 85% to 90% of them singletons. The source was peripheral blood, collected in a trial of Ad26.COV2.S vaccine versus placebo. The receptors stem from a person aged 18 to 59 who received the Ad26.COV2.S COVID-19 vaccine or a placebo.

CDR3 sequence reads: CATTRPGTAYNEQFF. The DNA of the CDR3 is TGTGCCACAACCCGCCCCGGGACAGCCTACAATGAGCAGTTCTTC. The chain recombines TRBV15 with TRBJ2-1; the match to TRBD1 covers 7 bases. Germline CDR1 reads LNHNV; CDR2 reads YYDKDF (reference sequence). CDR3 length equals 15 residues. Trimming took 9 bases from V and 2 from J; bases not matched to a gene: 10.

This clone has only one observation. This chain links TRBV5-4 with TRBJ1-5; D gene ambiguous. The V end lost 3 bases, the J end lost 2 bases, and 9 bases lay between the germline ends. Germline V gene data show CDR1 as SGHNT and CDR2 as YYREEE (reference sequence). CDR3 length: 14 residues. The DNA for the CDR3 is TGTGCCAGCAGCTCCAATCCGGGCAATCAGCCCCAGCATTTT. This codes for CASSSNPGNQPQHF.

V usage is TRBV7-8 and J usage is TRBJ1-2; no reliable D call. Trimming took off 1 base at V and 0 bases at J, with 12 bases between the two ends. Germline lookup yields CDR1 SGHVS and CDR2 FQNEAQ. This CDR3 contains 16 residues. DNA for the CDR3: TGTGCCAGCAGCTTAGACTTCGGACTGACTAACTATGGCTACACCTTC. Translation gives CASSLDFGLTNYGYTF.

The rearrangement links TRBV6-2 or TRBV6-3 to TRBJ1-2; D not resolved. CDR1 and CDR2 (germline): MNHEY, SVGEGT. The CDR3 sequence is 15 residues long. V was trimmed by 2 bases and J by 5 bases, leaving 15 bases between them. The CDR3 DNA sequence: TGTGCCAGCAGTTACAAGGCGGCCCACCCATATGGCTACACCTTC. Residues: CASSYKAAHPYGYTF.

This clone was detected once. The chain couples TRBV3-1 (or the pseudogene TRBV3-2) to TRBJ2-3, with D unclear. Germline-derived CDR1 and CDR2 are LGHDT and YNNKEL (reference sequence). The CDR3 contains 14 residues. With 4 bases removed from V and 4 bases from J, the gap between germline ends came to 12 bases. This chain's CDR3 is CASSRRSVPDTQYF. In DNA, the CDR3 is TGTGCCAGCAGCCGTCGGTCGGTCCCAGATACGCAGTATTTT.

The CDR3 DNA reads TGTGCCTGGAGCAACAGGGGGGGAGAGACCCAGTACTTC. This sequence encodes CAWSNRGGETQYF. V and J are TRBV30 and TRBJ2-5; a weak D match, TRBD1 (8 bases). Germline lookup yields CDR1 GTSNPN and CDR2 SVGIG (reference sequence). The CDR3 has 13 amino acids. V lost 3 bases to trimming and J lost 4 bases, with 12 bases between them.

This chain joins TRBV7-9 and TRBJ1-2, with 7 bases matching TRBD1. With 5 bases clipped from V and 0 bases from J, the junction kept 12 bases outside the gene matches. From germline, CDR1 is SEHNR and CDR2 FQNEAQ (reference sequence). The CDR3 spans 17 residues. CDR3 DNA sequence: TGTGCCAGCAGCCCAACCACCGGACAGGAGACTAACTATGGCTACACCTTC. This gives the protein CASSPTTGQETNYGYTF.

The chain couples TRBV6-5 to TRBJ1-2; 12 bases align to TRBD1. The germline CDR1 and CDR2 sequences are MNHEY and SVGAGI. V lost 7 bases to trimming and J lost 6 bases; unmatched junction nucleotides: 6. The CDR3 loop spans 14 amino acids. The CDR3 loop reads CASTHGDRGHGYTF. The CDR3 DNA sequence: TGTGCCAGCACCCACGGGGACAGGGGGCATGGCTACACCTTC.

The chain couples TRBV7-9 to TRBJ2-7; D assignment may be TRBD1 or TRBD2 (5 bases each). Germline CDR1 reads SEHNR; CDR2 reads FQNEAQ (reference sequence). The CDR3 has 14 residues. V lost 4 bases and J 3 bases, leaving 13 bases between the germline ends. The CDR3 DNA is TGTGCCAGCAGCTATGGGACGGGATACTACGAGCAGTACTTC. It yields the protein CASSYGTGYYEQYF.

This clone was seen a single time. J is TRBJ1-5 and V is TRBV2; D is ambiguous. Germline V gene data show CDR1 as SNHLY and CDR2 as FYNNEI. V lost 6 bases, J lost 9 bases, and 12 bases lay in between. The CDR3 loop spans 12 amino acids. The CDR3 sequence: CASRKELGPQHF. CDR3 sequence (DNA): TGTGCCAGCAGGAAAGAGTTAGGGCCCCAGCATTTT.

The table lists this clone with a count of one. The V and J genes are TRBV5-1 and TRBJ2-3; D might be TRBD2 (5 bases). Germline CDR1 is SGHRS and CDR2 is YFSETQ. Between the trimmed V and J ends, which lost 6 bases and 4 bases, there was a span of 15 bases. The CDR3 extends over 14 amino acids. CDR3 nucleotide sequence: TGCGCCAGCAAGGGTCCTAGCTTACCAGATACGCAGTATTTT. Its translation: CASKGPSLPDTQYF.

As DNA, the CDR3 is TGTGCCAGCAGTCGTTCCTCTAGCCCCTACAATGAGCAGTTCTTC. It codes for CASSRSSSPYNEQFF. This rearrangement joins TRBV27 to TRBJ2-1; TRBD2 is a possible D gene (5 bases). Germline values: CDR1 MNHEY, CDR2 SMNVEV (reference sequence). V was trimmed by 5 bases and J by 2 bases, leaving 13 bases between them. The length of the CDR3 is 15 residues.

The chain recombines TRBV28 with TRBJ1-6; 9 nucleotides align to TRBD1. The CDR3 has 15 amino acids. V shed 9 bases, J shed 4 bases, and the junction held 7 bases outside the gene matches. In germline, CDR1 is MDHEN, CDR2 SYDVKM. CDR3 protein: CASLRDRAYNSPLHF. The CDR3 DNA is TGTGCCAGTCTCCGGGACAGGGCGTATAATTCACCCCTCCACTTT.

This clone was detected a few times. The genes are TRBV28 and TRBJ1-1; no firm D call. Per germline, CDR1 MDHEN and CDR2 SYDVKM. The CDR3 is 12 amino acids. V gave up 4 bases and J gave up 3 bases, with 6 bases separating them. Written as DNA, the CDR3 is TGTGCCAGCAGTTACTGGGACACTGAAGCTTTCTTT. Its translation: CASSYWDTEAFF.

The J gene is TRBJ2-7, the V gene TRBV6-5; D is undetermined. Germline V gene lookup returns CDR1 MNHEY and CDR2 SVGAGI. The CDR3 runs to 12 residues. Trimming stripped 6 bases from V and 3 bases from J, with 9 bases between. The CDR3: CASSLVGYEQYF. The CDR3 nucleotides are TGTGCCAGCAGCCTTGTGGGCTACGAGCAGTACTTC.

The chain employs TRBV6-2 or TRBV6-3 and TRBJ1-2; 7 nucleotides line up with TRBD1. The V gene's germline CDR1 is MNHEY and CDR2 SVGEGT. The CDR3 is 13 residues long. J was trimmed by 5 bases and V by 2 bases; bases with no gene match: 2. CDR3 protein: CASSYETGYGYTF. Written as DNA, the CDR3 is TGTGCCAGCAGTTACGAGACAGGGTATGGCTACACCTTC.

V is TRBV5-6 and J is TRBJ2-5; 8 positions agree with TRBD2. The CDR3 is 16 residues long. The J segment lost 1 base and the V segment lost 5 bases, leaving 10 bases of the junction unmatched. The V gene's germline CDR1 is SGHDT and CDR2 YYEEEE. CDR3: CASSKTRLARQETQYF. The CDR3 region has the DNA TGTGCCAGCAGTAAAACCCGACTAGCGCGCCAAGAGACCCAGTACTTC. The full variable domain, its missing parts supplied by reference TRBV5-6 and TRBJ2-5, is DAGVTQSPTHLIKTRGQQVTLRCSPKSGHDTVSWYQQALGQGPQFIFQYYEEEERQRGNFPDRFSGHQFPNYSSELNVNALLLGDSALYLCASSKTRLARQETQYFGPGTRLLVL.

CDR3 region: CASRQQGVMTNEKLFF. The CDR3, as DNA: TGTGCCAGCAGACAACAGGGGGTGATGACTAATGAAAAACTGTTTTTT. The J gene is TRBJ1-4, the V gene TRBV2; 8 bases are shared with TRBD1. The ends lost 6 bases at V and 2 bases at J; junction bases unmatched: 8. Per the germline V gene, CDR1 is SNHLY and CDR2 is FYNNEI. This CDR3 region has 16 residues.

The V gene is TRBV6-5, the J gene TRBJ1-3; D ambiguous. The CDR3 runs to 13 residues. V was trimmed by 10 bases and J by 3 bases, leaving 13 bases between them. Germline values: CDR1 MNHEY, CDR2 SVGAGI. CDR3 sequence (DNA): TGTGCCACCCTACAAAGATTTGGAAACACCATATATTTT. Its translation: CATLQRFGNTIYF.

V gene TRBV5-5 combines with J gene TRBJ2-7; 11 bases agree with TRBD1. Trimming cost V 0 bases and J 4 bases; bases outside gene matches: 6. This CDR3 spans 16 amino acids. In germline, CDR1 is SGHKS, CDR2 YYEKEE (reference sequence). CDR3 region: CASSLAVGTGGYEQYF. The CDR3 DNA is TGTGCCAGCAGCTTGGCCGTTGGGACAGGGGGGTACGAGCAGTACTTC.

This rearrangement joins TRBV6-5 to TRBJ2-5, with TRBD2 identical over 11 bases. V lost 6 bases and J lost 1; bases outside the gene matches: 4. Germline V gives CDR1 MNHEY, CDR2 SVGAGI. The CDR3 is 15 amino acids. CDR3 loop: CASSPGTSGQETQYF. The CDR3 nucleotides are TGTGCCAGCAGCCCCGGGACTAGCGGCCAAGAGACCCAGTACTTC.

The genes are TRBV9 and TRBJ2-1, with a tentative D call TRBD2 (6 bases). Deletions cut 0 bases from V and 2 bases from J, with 9 bases between. CDR1 and CDR2 (germline): SGDLS, YYNGEE. CDR3 length: 15 amino acids. CDR3 protein: CASSVEEGPYNEQFF. CDR3 in DNA: TGTGCCAGCAGCGTAGAGGAGGGCCCCTACAATGAGCAGTTCTTC.

The chain is built from TRBV5-1 and TRBJ1-6; the D gene is possibly TRBD1 (5 bases). The CDR3 covers 15 residues. V was shortened by 0 bases and J by 7 bases, with 11 bases between the two germline ends. CDR1 is SGHRS and CDR2 is YFSETQ in the germline V gene. The CDR3 DNA reads as TGCGCCAGCAGCTTGGGCAAAGGGGAGAATTCACCCCTCCACTTT. It specifies CASSLGKGENSPLHF.

The J gene is TRBJ1-2, the V gene TRBV21-1. TRBV21-1 is deemed a pseudogene. The CDR3 is made up of 15 amino acids. The CDR3 protein is CASIQTGLSNYGYTF. The CDR3 DNA reads as TGTGCCAGCATCCAGACGGGACTCTCTAACTATGGCTACACCTTC.

CDR3 in amino acids: CASSRSTGGHEQYF. DNA for the CDR3: TGTGCCAGCAGCCGATCGACAGGGGGCCACGAGCAGTACTTC. This chain uses TRBV7-6 with TRBJ2-7, with 10 bases lining up with TRBD1. V shed 5 bases and J 5 bases; nucleotides not matched to a gene: 6. Germline lookup yields CDR1 SGHVS and CDR2 FNYEAQ. This CDR3 has 14 amino acids.

The chain is built from TRBV2 and TRBJ1-2, with D unresolved. CDR3 size: 14 residues. Trimming took off 3 bases at V and 4 bases at J, with 12 bases between the two ends. Germline lookup yields CDR1 SNHLY and CDR2 FYNNEI. The CDR3 protein is CASSEGNGVYGYTF. CDR3 DNA sequence: TGTGCCAGCAGTGAGGGGAACGGGGTCTATGGCTACACCTTC.

This rearrangement joins TRBV5-3 to TRBJ2-7; 14 bases align to TRBD2. TRBV5-3 is given ORF status, its function remaining uncertain. V dropped 2 bases and J dropped 4; count of bases not matched to a gene: 8. The CDR3 consists of 17 residues. CDR3 amino acids: CARSLHRGTSGGYEQYF. As DNA, the CDR3 is TGTGCCAGAAGCTTACACCGGGGGACTAGCGGGGGATACGAGCAGTACTTC.

The chain couples TRBV7-3 to TRBJ1-1, with a possible D match to TRBD1 (6 bases). Germline values: CDR1 SGHTA, CDR2 FQGTGA. The V gene lost 2 bases and the J gene lost 5 bases, with 18 bases spanning the gap. This CDR3 has 16 amino acids. CDR3 sequence reads: CASSLAPGLQGTEAFF. CDR3 sequence (DNA): TGTGCCAGCAGCTTAGCACCAGGGTTGCAGGGGACTGAAGCTTTCTTT.

J is TRBJ1-2 and V is TRBV18, with D maybe TRBD1 (6 bases). Trimming pared 3 bases from V and 7 bases from J, leaving 18 bases between. CDR1 is KGHSH, CDR2 LQKENI, per germline. The CDR3 runs to 15 residues. CDR3 bases: TGTGCCAGCTCACCCAACGTTGGGGGGGCAAGTGGCTACACCTTC. This encodes CASSPNVGGASGYTF. Full variable domain (remainder filled in from reference TRBV18 and TRBJ1-2): NAGVMQNPRHLVRRRGQEARLRCSPMKGHSHVYWYRQLPEEGLKFMVYLQKENIIDESGMPKERFSAEFPKEGPSILRIQQVVRGDSAAYFCASSPNVGGASGYTFGSGTRLTVV.